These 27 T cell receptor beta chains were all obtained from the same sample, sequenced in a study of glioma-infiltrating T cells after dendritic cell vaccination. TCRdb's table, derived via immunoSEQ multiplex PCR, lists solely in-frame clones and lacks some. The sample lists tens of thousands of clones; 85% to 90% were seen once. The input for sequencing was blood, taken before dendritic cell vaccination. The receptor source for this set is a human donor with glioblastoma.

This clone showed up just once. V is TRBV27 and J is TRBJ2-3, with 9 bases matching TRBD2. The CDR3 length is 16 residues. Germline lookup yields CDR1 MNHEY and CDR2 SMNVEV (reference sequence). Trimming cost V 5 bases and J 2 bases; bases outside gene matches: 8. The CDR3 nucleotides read TGTGCCAGCAGTCTCAAGACTAGCGGACACACAGATACGCAGTATTTT. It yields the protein CASSLKTSGHTDTQYF.

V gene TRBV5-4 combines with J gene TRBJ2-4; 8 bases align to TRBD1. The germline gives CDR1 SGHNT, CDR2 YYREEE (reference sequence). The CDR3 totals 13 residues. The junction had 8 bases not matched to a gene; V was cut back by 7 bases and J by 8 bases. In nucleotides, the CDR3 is TGTGCCAGCGGTGGACAGGGACAAGACATTCAGTACTTC. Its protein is CASGGQGQDIQYF.

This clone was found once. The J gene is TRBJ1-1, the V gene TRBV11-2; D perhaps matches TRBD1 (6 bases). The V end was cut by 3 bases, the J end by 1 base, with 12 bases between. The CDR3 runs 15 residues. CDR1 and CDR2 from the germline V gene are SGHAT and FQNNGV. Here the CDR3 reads CASSFQQGWNTEAFF. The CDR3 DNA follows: TGTGCCAGCAGCTTTCAACAGGGTTGGAACACTGAAGCTTTCTTT.

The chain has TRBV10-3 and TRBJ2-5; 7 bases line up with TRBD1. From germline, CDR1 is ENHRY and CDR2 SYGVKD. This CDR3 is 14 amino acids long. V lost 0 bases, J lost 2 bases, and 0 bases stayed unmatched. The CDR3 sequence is CAISESTGQETQYF. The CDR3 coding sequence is TGTGCCATCAGTGAGTCGACAGGGCAAGAGACCCAGTACTTC.

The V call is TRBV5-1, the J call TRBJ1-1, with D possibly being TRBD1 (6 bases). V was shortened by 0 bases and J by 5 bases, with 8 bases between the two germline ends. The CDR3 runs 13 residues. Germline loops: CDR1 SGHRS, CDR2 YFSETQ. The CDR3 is CASSLEGVTEAFF. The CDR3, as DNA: TGCGCCAGCAGCTTGGAGGGGGTAACTGAAGCTTTCTTT.

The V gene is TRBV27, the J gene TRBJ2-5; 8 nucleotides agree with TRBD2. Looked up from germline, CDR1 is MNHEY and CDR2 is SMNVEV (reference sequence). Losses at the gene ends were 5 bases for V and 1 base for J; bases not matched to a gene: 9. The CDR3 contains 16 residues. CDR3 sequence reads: CASSLSGSVIQETQYF. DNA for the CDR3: TGTGCCAGCAGTCTCAGCGGGAGCGTTATCCAAGAGACCCAGTACTTC.

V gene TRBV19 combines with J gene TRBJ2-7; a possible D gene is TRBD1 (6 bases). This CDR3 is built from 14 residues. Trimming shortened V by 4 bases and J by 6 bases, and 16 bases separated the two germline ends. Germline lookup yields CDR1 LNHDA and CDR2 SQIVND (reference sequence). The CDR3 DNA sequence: TGTGCCAGTAGTACGCTTTACAGGGAAGGCGAGCAGTACTTC. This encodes CASSTLYREGEQYF. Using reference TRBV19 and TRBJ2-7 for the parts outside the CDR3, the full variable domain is DGGITQSPKYLFRKEGQNVTLSCEQNLNHDAMYWYRQDPGQGLRLIYYSQIVNDFQKGDIAEGYSVSREKKESFPLTVTSAQKNPTAFYLCASSTLYREGEQYFGPGTRLTVT.

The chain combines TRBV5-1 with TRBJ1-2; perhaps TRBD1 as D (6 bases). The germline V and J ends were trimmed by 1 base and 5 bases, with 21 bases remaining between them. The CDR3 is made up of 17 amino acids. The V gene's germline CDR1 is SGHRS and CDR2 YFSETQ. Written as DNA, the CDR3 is TGCGCCAGCAGCTTGACGGAACAGGGCTCAACCGGTTATGGCTACACCTTC. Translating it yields CASSLTEQGSTGYGYTF.

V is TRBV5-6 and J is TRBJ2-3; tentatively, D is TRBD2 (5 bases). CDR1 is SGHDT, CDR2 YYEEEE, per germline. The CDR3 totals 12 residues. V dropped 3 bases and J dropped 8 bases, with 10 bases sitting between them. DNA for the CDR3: TGTGCCAGCAGCTCGTCGAGCGGTACGCAGTATTTT. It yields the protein CASSSSSGTQYF.

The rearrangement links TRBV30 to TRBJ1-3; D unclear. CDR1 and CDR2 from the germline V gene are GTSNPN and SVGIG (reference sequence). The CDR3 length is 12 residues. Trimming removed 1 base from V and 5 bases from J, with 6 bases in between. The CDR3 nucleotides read TGTGCCTGGAGTGAGCAACGAAACACCATATATTTT. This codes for CAWSEQRNTIYF.

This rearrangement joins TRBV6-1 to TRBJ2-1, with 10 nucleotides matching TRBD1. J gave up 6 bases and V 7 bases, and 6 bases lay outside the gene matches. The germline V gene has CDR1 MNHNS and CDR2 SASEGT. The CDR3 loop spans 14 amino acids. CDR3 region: CASTQGQGGNEQFF. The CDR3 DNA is TGTGCCAGCACCCAAGGACAGGGGGGCAATGAGCAGTTCTTC.

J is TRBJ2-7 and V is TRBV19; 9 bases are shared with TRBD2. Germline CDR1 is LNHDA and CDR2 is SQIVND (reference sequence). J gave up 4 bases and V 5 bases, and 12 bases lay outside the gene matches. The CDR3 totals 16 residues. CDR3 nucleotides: TGTGCCAGTAGTCTACCCGGGGGAAGCGGGAGGTACGAGCAGTACTTC. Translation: CASSLPGGSGRYEQYF.

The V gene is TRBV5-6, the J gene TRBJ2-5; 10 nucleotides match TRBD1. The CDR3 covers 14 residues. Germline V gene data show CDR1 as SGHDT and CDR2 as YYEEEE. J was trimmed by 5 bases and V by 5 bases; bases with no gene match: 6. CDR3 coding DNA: TGTGCCAGCAGGCTTGACAGGGGGCTGGAGACCCAGTACTTC. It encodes CASRLDRGLETQYF.

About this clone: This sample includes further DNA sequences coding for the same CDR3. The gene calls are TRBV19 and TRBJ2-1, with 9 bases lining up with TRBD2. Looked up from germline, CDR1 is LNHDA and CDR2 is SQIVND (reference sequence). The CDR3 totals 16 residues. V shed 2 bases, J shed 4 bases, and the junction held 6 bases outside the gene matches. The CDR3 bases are TGTGCCAGTAGTATATCGGGACTAGCAAAGTACAATGAGCAGTTCTTC. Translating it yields CASSISGLAKYNEQFF.

CDR3 nucleotide sequence: TGCGCCAGCAGCGACCCGGGACTAGCGGGGGGCCAAGAGACCCAGTACTTC. Translated, it gives CASSDPGLAGGQETQYF. The chain is built from TRBV5-1 and TRBJ2-5, with 15 bases aligning to TRBD2. J lost 1 base, V lost 4 bases, and 5 bases had no gene match. There are 17 residues in the CDR3. Germline-derived CDR1 and CDR2 are SGHRS and YFSETQ.

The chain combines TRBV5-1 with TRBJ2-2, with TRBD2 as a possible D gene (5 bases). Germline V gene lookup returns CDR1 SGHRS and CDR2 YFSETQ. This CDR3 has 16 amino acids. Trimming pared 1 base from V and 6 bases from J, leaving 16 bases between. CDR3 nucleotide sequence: TGCGCCAGCAGCTTGTTAGGCCTAGAGGGTCCCGGGGAGCTGTTTTTT. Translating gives CASSLLGLEGPGELFF.

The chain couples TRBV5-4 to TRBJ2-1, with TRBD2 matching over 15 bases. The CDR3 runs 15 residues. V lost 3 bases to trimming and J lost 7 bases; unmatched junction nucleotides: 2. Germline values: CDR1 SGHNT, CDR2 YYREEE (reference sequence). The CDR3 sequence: CASSSGTSGRNEQFF. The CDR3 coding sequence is TGTGCCAGCAGCTCCGGGACTAGCGGGAGGAATGAGCAGTTCTTC.

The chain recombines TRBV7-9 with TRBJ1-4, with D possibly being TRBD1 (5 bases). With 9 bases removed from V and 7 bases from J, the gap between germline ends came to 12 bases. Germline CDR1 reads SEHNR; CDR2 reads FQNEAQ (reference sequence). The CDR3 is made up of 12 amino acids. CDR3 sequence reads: CASRRGGEKLFF. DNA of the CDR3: TGTGCCAGTCGTCGCGGGGGTGAAAAACTGTTTTTT.

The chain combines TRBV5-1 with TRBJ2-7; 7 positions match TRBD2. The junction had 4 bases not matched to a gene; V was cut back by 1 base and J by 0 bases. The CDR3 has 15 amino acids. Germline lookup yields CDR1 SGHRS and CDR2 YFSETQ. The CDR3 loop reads CASSLSGGSSYEQYF. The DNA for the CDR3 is TGCGCCAGCAGCTTGAGCGGCGGGAGCTCCTACGAGCAGTACTTC.

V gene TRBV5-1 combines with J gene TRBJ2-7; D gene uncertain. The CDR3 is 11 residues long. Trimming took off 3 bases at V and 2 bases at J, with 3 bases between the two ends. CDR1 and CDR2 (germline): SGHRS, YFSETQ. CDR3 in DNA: TGCGCCAGCAGCTCCGCCTACGAGCAGTACTTC. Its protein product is CASSSAYEQYF.

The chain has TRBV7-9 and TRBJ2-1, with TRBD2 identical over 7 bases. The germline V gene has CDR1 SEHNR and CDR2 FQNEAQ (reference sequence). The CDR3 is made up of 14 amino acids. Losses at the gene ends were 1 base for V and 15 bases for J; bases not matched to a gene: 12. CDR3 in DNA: TGTGCCAGCAGCTTAGAGCTACTACAGCGGGGTACGTTCTTC. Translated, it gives CASSLELLQRGTFF.

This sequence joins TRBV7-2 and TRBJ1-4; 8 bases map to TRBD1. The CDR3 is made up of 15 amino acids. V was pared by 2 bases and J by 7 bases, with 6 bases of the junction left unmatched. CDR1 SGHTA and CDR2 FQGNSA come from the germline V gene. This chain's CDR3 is CASSLRTGWSEKLFF. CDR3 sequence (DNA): TGTGCCAGCAGCTTAAGGACAGGGTGGAGTGAAAAACTGTTTTTT.

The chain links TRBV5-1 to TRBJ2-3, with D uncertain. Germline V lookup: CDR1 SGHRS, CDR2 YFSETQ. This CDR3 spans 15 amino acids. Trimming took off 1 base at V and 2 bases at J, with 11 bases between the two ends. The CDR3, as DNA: TGCGCCAGCAGCTTGTTGGCAGGATACACAGATACGCAGTATTTT. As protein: CASSLLAGYTDTQYF.

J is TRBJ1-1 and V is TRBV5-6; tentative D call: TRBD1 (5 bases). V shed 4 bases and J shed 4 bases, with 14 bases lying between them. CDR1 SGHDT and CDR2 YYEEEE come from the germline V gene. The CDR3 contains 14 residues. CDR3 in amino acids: CASSARRRGTEAFF. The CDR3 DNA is TGTGCCAGCAGCGCGCGCAGAAGGGGCACTGAAGCTTTCTTT.

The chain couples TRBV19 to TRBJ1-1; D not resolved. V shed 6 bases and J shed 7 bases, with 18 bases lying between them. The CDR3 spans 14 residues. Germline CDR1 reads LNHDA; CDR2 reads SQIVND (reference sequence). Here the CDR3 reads CASRKLSGMSEAFF. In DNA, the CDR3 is TGTGCCAGTAGAAAATTGTCCGGGATGAGTGAAGCTTTCTTT.

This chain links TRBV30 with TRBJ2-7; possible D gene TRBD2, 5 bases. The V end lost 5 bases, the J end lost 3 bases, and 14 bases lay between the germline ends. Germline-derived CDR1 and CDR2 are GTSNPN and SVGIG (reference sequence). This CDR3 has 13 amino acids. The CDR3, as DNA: TGTGCCTGGCTGGACGGGGTGGGCTACGAGCAGTACTTC. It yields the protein CAWLDGVGYEQYF.

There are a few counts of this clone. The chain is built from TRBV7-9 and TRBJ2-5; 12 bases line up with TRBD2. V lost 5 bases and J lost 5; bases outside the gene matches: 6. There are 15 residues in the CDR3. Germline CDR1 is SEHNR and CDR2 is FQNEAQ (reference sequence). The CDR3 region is CASSLASGRDETQYF. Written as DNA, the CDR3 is TGTGCCAGCAGCCTGGCTAGCGGGAGGGACGAGACCCAGTACTTC. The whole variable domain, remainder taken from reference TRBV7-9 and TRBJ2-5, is DTGVSQNPRHKITKRGQNVTFRCDPISEHNRLYWYRQTLGQGPEFLTYFQNEAQLEKSRLLSDRFSAERPKGSFSTLEIQRTEQGDSAMYLCASSLASGRDETQYFGPGTRLLVL.